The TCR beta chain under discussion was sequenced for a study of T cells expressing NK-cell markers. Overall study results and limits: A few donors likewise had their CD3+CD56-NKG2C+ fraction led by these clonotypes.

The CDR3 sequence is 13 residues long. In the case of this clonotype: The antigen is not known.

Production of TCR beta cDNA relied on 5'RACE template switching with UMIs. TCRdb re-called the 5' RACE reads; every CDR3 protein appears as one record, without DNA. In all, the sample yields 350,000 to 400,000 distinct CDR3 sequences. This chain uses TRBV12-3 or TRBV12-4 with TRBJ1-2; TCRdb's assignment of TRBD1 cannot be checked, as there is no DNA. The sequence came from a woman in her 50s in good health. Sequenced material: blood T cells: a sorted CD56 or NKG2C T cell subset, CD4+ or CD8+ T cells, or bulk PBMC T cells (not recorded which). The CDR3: CASTKGTHYGYTF.